The 20 T cell receptor beta chains presented below share a single source sample, sequenced in a study of blood T cell repertoires in COVID-19. Repertoires were generated with immunoSEQ multiplex PCR, while TCRdb's copy carries only in-frame clones and drops some. The table shows nearly 15,000 clones, with approximately 89% occurring only once. Sequencing used peripheral blood. These TCRs come from a human donor in a cohort sampled during active COVID-19.

The V and J genes are TRBV3-1 (or the pseudogene TRBV3-2) and TRBJ1-2; D is uncertain. Germline-derived CDR1 and CDR2 are LGHDT and YNNKEL (reference sequence). V gave up 0 bases and J gave up 8 bases, with 16 bases separating them. The length of the CDR3 is 15 residues. CDR3 coding DNA: TGTGCCAGCAGCCAAGATCTAGCGAAGATTAGGGGCTACACCTTC. Translated, it gives CASSQDLAKIRGYTF.

This chain links TRBV24-1 with TRBJ2-2; 8 bases line up with TRBD1. The junction had 8 bases not matched to a gene; V was cut back by 4 bases and J by 5 bases. Germline V gives CDR1 KGHDR, CDR2 SFDVKD. The CDR3 runs 16 residues. The CDR3 DNA reads as TGTGCCACCAGTGAATCCCCATGGACAGGGACCGGGGAGCTGTTTTTT. This translates into CATSESPWTGTGELFF.

V and J are TRBV19 and TRBJ2-1; D remains unclear. V was shortened by 6 bases and J by 5 bases, with 14 bases between the two germline ends. CDR3 length: 14 amino acids. CDR1 and CDR2 (germline): LNHDA, SQIVND (reference sequence). The chain's CDR3 is CASSQAYLDNEQFF. The CDR3 nucleotides are TGTGCCAGTAGCCAAGCCTACCTTGACAATGAGCAGTTCTTC.

This clone has just a few counts. The chain joins TRBV18 to TRBJ2-7, with D hard to call. Germline-derived CDR1 and CDR2 are KGHSH and LQKENI. This CDR3 region has 13 residues. Trimming pared 3 bases from V and 2 bases from J, leaving 8 bases between. Here the CDR3 DNA reads TGTGCCAGCTCACCGTCCCAGACCTACGAGCAGTACTTC. Translated: CASSPSQTYEQYF. Full variable domain (remainder filled in from reference TRBV18 and TRBJ2-7): NAGVMQNPRHLVRRRGQEARLRCSPMKGHSHVYWYRQLPEEGLKFMVYLQKENIIDESGMPKERFSAEFPKEGPSILRIQQVVRGDSAAYFCASSPSQTYEQYFGPGTRLTVT.

J is TRBJ2-7 and V is TRBV6-4, with 13 positions matching TRBD2. The V and J ends lost 7 bases and 6 bases, in that order; junction bases with no gene match: 6. The CDR3 has 14 residues. In germline, CDR1 is MRHNA, CDR2 SNTAGT. The CDR3 bases are TGTGCCAGCAAGACTAGCGGGAGGCTGTTCGAGCAGTACTTC. It codes for CASKTSGRLFEQYF.

The chain uses TRBV24-1 and TRBJ2-7, with 10 bases matching TRBD1. The CDR3 runs 15 residues. The germline V gene has CDR1 KGHDR and CDR2 SFDVKD. The V and J ends lost 4 bases and 4 bases, in that order; junction bases with no gene match: 6. CDR3 loop: CATSEQDRGRYEQYF. CDR3 sequence (DNA): TGTGCCACCAGTGAGCAAGACAGGGGGCGGTACGAGCAGTACTTC.

The CDR3 reads CASSKGTGYGYTF. The CDR3 DNA sequence: TGTGCCAGTAGTAAGGGGACAGGCTATGGCTACACCTTC. The rearrangement links TRBV19 to TRBJ1-2; 8 positions agree with TRBD1. The CDR3 has 13 amino acids. Trimming removed 4 bases from V and 4 bases from J; junction bases left unmatched: 2. CDR1 is LNHDA and CDR2 is SQIVND in the germline V gene (reference sequence).

The genes are TRBV12-5 and TRBJ2-5; weak D call: TRBD1 (5 bases). CDR1 and CDR2 from the germline V gene are LGHNT and FRNRAP. V lost 1 base and J 5 bases, leaving 17 bases between the germline ends. The CDR3 is made up of 16 amino acids. In nucleotides, the CDR3 is TGTGCTAGTGGTTTGGACCTACAGAGCCACAGGGAGACCCAGTACTTC. Translation gives CASGLDLQSHRETQYF.

There are a few counts of this clone. The chain uses TRBV5-4 and TRBJ1-3; D is unresolved. Germline CDR1 is SGHNT and CDR2 is YYREEE (reference sequence). Trimming shortened V by 0 bases and J by 4 bases, and 5 bases separated the two germline ends. This CDR3 comprises 13 residues. CDR3 nucleotides: TGTGCCAGCAGCTTGGCGGGGGGAAACACCATATATTTT. Translating gives CASSLAGGNTIYF.

This chain joins TRBV7-8 and TRBJ2-2; a possible D gene is TRBD2 (6 bases). V lost 4 bases and J lost 1, with 10 bases in between. This CDR3 has 15 amino acids. From germline, CDR1 is SGHVS and CDR2 FQNEAQ. As DNA, the CDR3 is TGTGCCAGCAGCTACCTGCGGGAGAACACCGGGGAGCTGTTTTTT. This encodes CASSYLRENTGELFF.

The CDR3 loop is CASRQNRGQQETQYF. CDR3 DNA: TGTGCCAGCAGGCAGAACAGGGGCCAACAAGAGACCCAGTACTTC. The chain carries TRBV27 and TRBJ2-5; 7 nucleotides agree with TRBD1. The CDR3 extends over 15 amino acids. Germline V CDR1 and CDR2: MNHEY, SMNVEV (reference sequence). The junction had 9 bases not matched to a gene; V was cut back by 6 bases and J by 2 bases.

The rearrangement joins TRBV11-2 to TRBJ2-1, with 8 positions matching TRBD2. CDR1 and CDR2 (germline): SGHAT, FQNNGV. Trimming cost V 2 bases and J 4 bases; bases outside gene matches: 4. There are 15 residues in the CDR3. In DNA form, the CDR3 reads TGTGCCAGCAGCTTAAGCGGGAGTGCATACAATGAGCAGTTCTTC. Encoded protein: CASSLSGSAYNEQFF.

J is TRBJ1-4 and V is TRBV5-1, with unresolved D. The CDR3 consists of 14 residues. Trimming took off 5 bases at V and 3 bases at J, with 11 bases between the two ends. Germline-derived CDR1 and CDR2 are SGHRS and YFSETQ. As DNA, the CDR3 is TGCGCCAGCAGTTTCGACATCGCTAATGAAAAACTGTTTTTT. Translation gives CASSFDIANEKLFF.

This chain connects TRBV19 to TRBJ2-1; perhaps TRBD2 as D (6 bases). The V end was cut by 4 bases, the J end by 9 bases, with 25 bases between. The V gene's germline CDR1 is LNHDA and CDR2 SQIVND (reference sequence). The length of the CDR3 is 17 residues. CDR3 nucleotides: TGTGCCAGTAGTAGACAATATGCGGGAAGGCTCTACGTTGAGCAGTTCTTC. Residues: CASSRQYAGRLYVEQFF.

The chain uses TRBV4-1 and TRBJ2-4; perhaps TRBD2 as D (5 bases). Trimming took off 1 base at V and 0 bases at J, with 16 bases between the two ends. The CDR3 is 18 amino acids. Germline CDR1 is MGHRA and CDR2 is YSYEKL. The CDR3 bases are TGCGCCAGCAGCCAAGGAGGATTCGCGGGCCTAGCCAAAAACATTCAGTACTTC. This encodes CASSQGGFAGLAKNIQYF.

The chain is built from TRBV29-1 and TRBJ2-3, with 9 bases identical to TRBD2. The length of the CDR3 is 15 residues. CDR1 and CDR2 (germline): SQVTM, ANQGSEA. V shed 4 bases, J shed 2 bases, and the junction held 7 bases outside the gene matches. The CDR3 loop reads CSVVGAGGFTDTQYF. For the CDR3, the DNA is TGCAGCGTTGTAGGGGCGGGAGGGTTCACAGATACGCAGTATTTT.

This clone was counted a few times. The V gene is TRBV7-3, the J gene TRBJ2-1; D possibly corresponds to TRBD2 (5 bases). V was cut by 1 base and J by 8 bases, with 9 bases left in between. The CDR3 loop spans 13 amino acids. From germline, CDR1 is SGHTA and CDR2 FQGTGA. The CDR3 DNA follows: TGTGCCAGCAGCTTAATAGGACTCGATGAGCAGTTCTTC. Translation: CASSLIGLDEQFF. Full variable domain (outside the CDR3, taken from reference TRBV7-3 and TRBJ2-1): GAGVSQTPSNKVTEKGKYVELRCDPISGHTALYWYRQSLGQGPEFLIYFQGTGAADDSGLPNDRFFAVRPEGSVSTLKIQRTERGDSAVYLCASSLIGLDEQFFGPGTRLTVL.

The chain employs TRBV14 and TRBJ2-7, with D possibly TRBD1 on 6 matching bases. Trimming took 4 bases from V and 0 from J, leaving 10 bases between them. The CDR3 covers 14 residues. Germline V lookup: CDR1 SGHDN, CDR2 FVKESK. The CDR3 sequence is CASSLTGNSYEQYF. Here the CDR3 DNA reads TGTGCCAGCAGCCTCACAGGGAACTCCTACGAGCAGTACTTC.

This chain connects TRBV15 to TRBJ2-2, with D possibly matching TRBD1 (6 bases). In germline, CDR1 is LNHNV, CDR2 YYDKDF (reference sequence). The V gene lost 3 bases and the J gene lost 5 bases, with 7 bases spanning the gap. This CDR3 spans 13 amino acids. For the CDR3, the DNA is TGTGCCACCAGCAGGAGGGGGACCGGGGAGCTGTTTTTT. The encoded protein is CATSRRGTGELFF.

This sequence joins TRBV28 and TRBJ2-3; 9 nucleotides match TRBD1. Per the germline V gene, CDR1 is MDHEN and CDR2 is SYDVKM. The trim removed 8 bases at V and 3 bases at J, leaving 6 bases unmatched. This CDR3 is built from 14 residues. The CDR3 region has the DNA TGTGCCAGCGCCGGGACAGGGAGTACAGATACGCAGTATTTT. This encodes CASAGTGSTDTQYF.